A selection of T cell receptor beta chains follows, all from one sample in a study of shared clonotypes between healthy human individuals. Produced via immunoSEQ multiplex PCR; TCRdb's table is partial and in-frame only. Counted here are approximately 500,000 clones, roughly 78% occurring once; the ten biggest clones make up about an eighth. Sequencing was done on a sample of PBMCs. Receptor source: a woman in her thirties or forties in good health. Some clones in this sample may be carry-over from other donors' samples. The CDR3 runs from the conserved cysteine through the conserved F or W. D genes are given only for firm matches. Where a row states a size, it is once, few, many or the class of an expanded clone; other rows omit it.

V: TRBV5-1; length: 16; size: .; J: TRBJ1-3; D: .; CDR3: CASSSSFGASGNTIYF; DNA: TGCGCCAGCAGCTCGTCATTCGGGGCGTCTGGAAACACCATATATTTT
V: TRBV5-1; length: 17; size: .; J: TRBJ2-7; D: TRBD1; CDR3: CASSFHPGQGPLNEQYF; DNA: TGCGCCAGCAGCTTTCATCCGGGACAGGGGCCGTTGAACGAGCAGTACTTC
V: TRBV11-3; length: 16; size: .; J: TRBJ2-2; D: TRBD2; CDR3: CASRRSGKGDTGELFF; DNA: TGTGCCAGCAGGCGTAGCGGGAAGGGAGACACCGGGGAGCTGTTTTTT
V: TRBV28; length: 15; size: .; J: TRBJ2-3; D: TRBD2; CDR3: CASSPPRGVTDTQYF; DNA: TGTGCCAGCAGTCCCCCTCGGGGGGTCACAGATACGCAGTATTTT
V: TRBV19; length: 12; size: .; J: TRBJ2-5; D: .; CDR3: CASSIGRETQYF; DNA: TGTGCCAGTAGTATAGGAAGGGAGACCCAGTACTTC
V: TRBV19; length: 16; size: .; J: TRBJ2-1; D: TRBD2; CDR3: CASSSRGLAGGNEQFF; DNA: TGTGCCAGTAGTAGCAGAGGGCTAGCGGGAGGCAATGAGCAGTTCTTC
V: TRBV5-1; length: 13; size: .; J: TRBJ1-1; D: .; CDR3: CASYTGANTEAFF; DNA: TGCGCCAGCTATACGGGGGCGAACACTGAAGCTTTCTTT
V: TRBV6-4; length: 13; size: .; J: TRBJ2-1; D: .; CDR3: CASSRSSPHEQFF; DNA: TGTGCCAGCAGTCGGTCTAGCCCCCATGAGCAGTTCTTC
V: TRBV27; length: 18; size: .; J: TRBJ2-7; D: .; CDR3: CASSRRGNLNGGLYEQYF; DNA: TGTGCCAGCAGCCGACGGGGAAACCTGAATGGGGGTTTGTACGAGCAGTACTTC
V: TRBV29-1; length: 15; size: .; J: TRBJ2-1; D: TRBD2; CDR3: CSVRKTSGRDNEQFF; DNA: TGCAGCGTTCGCAAGACTAGCGGGAGGGACAATGAGCAGTTCTTC
V: TRBV6-5; length: 15; size: .; J: TRBJ1-4; D: .; CDR3: CASTTYRELNEKLFF; DNA: TGTGCCAGCACCACCTACCGTGAACTAAATGAAAAACTGTTTTTT
V: TRBV16; length: 14; size: few; J: TRBJ1-1; D: .; CDR3: CASSQSSMNTEAFF; DNA: TGTGCCAGCAGCCAATCCTCCATGAACACTGAAGCTTTCTTT
V: TRBV7-2; length: 14; size: .; J: TRBJ2-7; D: TRBD1; CDR3: CASTQGQGEYEQYF; DNA: TGTGCCAGCACCCAAGGGCAGGGGGAATACGAGCAGTACTTC
V: TRBV11-2; length: 14; size: .; J: TRBJ1-2; D: .; CDR3: CASIPPEGAYGYTF; DNA: TGTGCCAGCATCCCTCCGGAAGGGGCATATGGCTACACCTTC
V: TRBV6-8; length: 12; size: few; J: TRBJ2-7; D: .; CDR3: CASLGSSYEQYF; DNA: TGTGCCAGCCTGGGGAGCTCCTACGAGCAGTACTTC
V: TRBV2; length: 12; size: .; J: TRBJ2-7; D: TRBD1; CDR3: CASNRKGAEQYF; DNA: TGTGCCAGCAATAGAAAGGGGGCTGAGCAGTACTTC
V: TRBV7-3; length: 16; size: .; J: TRBJ2-1; D: .; CDR3: CASSLTADPLYNEQFF; DNA: TGTGCCAGCAGCTTAACTGCTGATCCCCTTTACAATGAGCAGTTCTTC
V: TRBV7-2; length: 14; size: .; J: TRBJ2-1; D: TRBD1; CDR3: CASSNGQGYNEQFF; DNA: TGTGCCAGCAGCAATGGACAGGGTTACAATGAGCAGTTCTTC
V: TRBV30; length: 15; size: .; J: TRBJ1-5; D: .; CDR3: CAWSVLKGKNQPQHF; DNA: TGTGCCTGGAGTGTACTAAAGGGGAAAAATCAGCCCCAGCATTTT
V: TRBV7-2; length: 11; size: many; J: TRBJ2-7; D: .; CDR3: CASSLWYEQYF; DNA: TGTGCCAGCAGCTTATGGTACGAGCAGTACTTC
V: TRBV30; length: 12; size: .; J: TRBJ2-2; D: .; CDR3: CAWSSSAGELFF; DNA: TGTGCCTGGAGTTCGAGTGCTGGGGAGCTGTTTTTT
V: TRBV19; length: 16; size: .; J: TRBJ2-7; D: TRBD2; CDR3: CASTPSGLGSGYEQYF; DNA: TGTGCCAGTACCCCCTCAGGACTAGGTAGCGGCTACGAGCAGTACTTC
V: TRBV30; length: 12; size: .; J: TRBJ2-7; D: .; CDR3: CAWSNTAYEQYF; DNA: TGTGCCTGGAGCAACACCGCCTACGAGCAGTACTTC
V: TRBV6-6; length: 15; size: .; J: TRBJ1-2; D: .; CDR3: CASSYPGGGGYGYTF; DNA: TGTGCCAGCAGTTACCCCGGGGGGGGCGGTTATGGCTACACCTTC
V: TRBV27; length: 17; size: once; J: TRBJ2-2; D: TRBD2; CDR3: CASRWLAGGPNTGELFF; DNA: TGTGCCAGCAGGTGGCTAGCGGGAGGGCCTAACACCGGGGAGCTGTTTTTT
V: TRBV27; length: 16; size: .; J: TRBJ2-1; D: TRBD2; CDR3: CASSLVLAGGYGEQFF; DNA: TGTGCCAGCAGTTTGGTACTAGCGGGAGGGTATGGTGAGCAGTTCTTC
V: TRBV7-9; length: 13; size: .; J: TRBJ2-5; D: .; CDR3: CASSPGLPETQYF; DNA: TGTGCCAGCAGCCCGGGCCTCCCGGAGACCCAGTACTTC
V: TRBV2; length: 15; size: .; J: TRBJ2-3; D: .; CDR3: CASSAQGSRTDTQYF; DNA: TGTGCCAGCAGTGCCCAGGGATCTCGCACAGATACGCAGTATTTT
V: TRBV9; length: 15; size: .; J: TRBJ1-1; D: .; CDR3: CASSVDPRGGTEAFF; DNA: TGTGCCAGCAGCGTCGATCCCAGAGGGGGCACTGAAGCTTTCTTT
V: TRBV18; length: 16; size: .; J: TRBJ2-7; D: .; CDR3: CASSPGGGLRAYEQYF; DNA: TGTGCCAGCTCACCAGGGGGTGGGCTCAGGGCCTACGAGCAGTACTTC
V: TRBV5-8; length: 14; size: .; J: TRBJ1-1; D: TRBD1; CDR3: CASSGDREITEAFF; DNA: TGTGCCAGCAGCGGAGACAGGGAGATCACTGAAGCTTTCTTT
V: TRBV15; length: 12; size: .; J: TRBJ1-5; D: .; CDR3: CATSSRLGPQHF; DNA: TGTGCCACCAGCAGTCGCCTGGGTCCCCAGCATTTT
V: TRBV14; length: 14; size: few; J: TRBJ1-1; D: .; CDR3: CASSQVFGGTEAFF; DNA: TGTGCCAGCAGCCAGGTATTCGGGGGAACTGAAGCTTTCTTT
V: TRBV19; length: 14; size: few; J: TRBJ2-5; D: .; CDR3: CASSSSGAPWTQYF; DNA: TGTGCCAGCAGTTCGTCCGGGGCCCCCTGGACCCAGTACTTC
V: TRBV5-1; length: 15; size: .; J: TRBJ2-2; D: .; CDR3: CASSLEGPSTGELFF; DNA: TGCGCCAGCAGCTTGGAGGGACCAAGCACCGGGGAGCTGTTTTTT
V: TRBV19; length: 14; size: .; J: TRBJ1-1; D: .; CDR3: CASSMREGIFEAFF; DNA: TGTGCCAGTAGTATGAGGGAGGGAATCTTTGAAGCTTTCTTT
V: TRBV2; length: 16; size: .; J: TRBJ2-7; D: TRBD2; CDR3: CASRGSRGTIYYEQYF; DNA: TGTGCCAGCAGGGGAAGTCGCGGGACTATATACTACGAGCAGTACTTC
V: TRBV23-1; length: 17; size: .; J: TRBJ1-5; D: .; CDR3: CASSQRGQSLGNQPQHF; DNA: TGCGCCAGCAGTCAACGTGGACAGTCCCTTGGCAATCAGCCCCAGCATTTT
V: TRBV18; length: 16; size: .; J: TRBJ2-7; D: TRBD1; CDR3: CASSPGQGAFSYEQYF; DNA: TGTGCCAGCTCACCCGGACAGGGGGCCTTTAGCTACGAGCAGTACTTC
V: TRBV6-1; length: 15; size: few; J: TRBJ1-4; D: .; CDR3: CASSTWGGTNEKLFF; DNA: TGTGCCAGCAGTACCTGGGGAGGAACTAATGAAAAACTGTTTTTT
V: TRBV10-3; length: 13; size: .; J: TRBJ1-5; D: .; CDR3: CAIRGRVDQPQHF; DNA: TGTGCCATCAGAGGGAGGGTCGATCAGCCCCAGCATTTT
V: TRBV30; length: 15; size: .; J: TRBJ2-1; D: .; CDR3: CAWNYRVQKDNEQFF; DNA: TGTGCCTGGAACTACCGGGTCCAAAAAGACAATGAGCAGTTCTTC
V: TRBV6-1; length: 14; size: .; J: TRBJ2-2; D: .; CDR3: CASRIQENTGELFF; DNA: TGTGCCAGCAGGATACAGGAAAACACCGGGGAGCTGTTTTTT
V: TRBV5-4; length: 15; size: once; J: TRBJ2-6; D: .; CDR3: CASSAPKPGANVLTF; DNA: TGTGCCAGCAGCGCACCAAAGCCTGGGGCCAACGTCCTGACTTTC
V: TRBV18; length: 15; size: .; J: TRBJ2-3; D: .; CDR3: CASSPLGGTTDTQYF; DNA: TGTGCCAGCTCACCATTGGGCGGGACCACAGATACGCAGTATTTT
V: TRBV19; length: 16; size: .; J: TRBJ2-3; D: .; CDR3: CASSFIGDIGTDTQYF; DNA: TGTGCCAGTAGCTTCATCGGGGACATAGGGACGGATACGCAGTATTTT
V: TRBV18; length: 17; size: .; J: TRBJ1-1; D: .; CDR3: CASSPRVGGSGGTEAFF; DNA: TGTGCCAGCTCACCTCGAGTTGGGGGCAGCGGGGGCACTGAAGCTTTCTTT
V: TRBV28; length: 16; size: .; J: TRBJ2-7; D: TRBD2; CDR3: CASSRGLAGGRYEQYF; DNA: TGTGCCAGCAGTAGAGGACTAGCGGGTGGACGGTACGAGCAGTACTTC
V: TRBV10-2; length: 11; size: .; J: TRBJ2-7; D: .; CDR3: CASSPTYEQYF; DNA: TGCGCCAGCAGCCCTACCTACGAGCAGTACTTC
V: TRBV7-2; length: 12; size: few; J: TRBJ1-2; D: TRBD1; CDR3: CASSQGAYGYTF; DNA: TGTGCCAGCAGCCAGGGGGCCTATGGCTACACCTTC
V: TRBV28; length: 15; size: .; J: TRBJ2-7; D: .; CDR3: CASSLGFSSSYEQYF; DNA: TGTGCCAGCAGTTTAGGCTTTTCAAGCTCCTACGAGCAGTACTTC
V: TRBV29-1; length: 12; size: .; J: TRBJ2-7; D: TRBD1; CDR3: CSVRQGAYEQYF; DNA: TGCAGCGTTAGACAGGGGGCCTACGAGCAGTACTTC
V: TRBV7-7; length: 21; size: .; J: TRBJ1-1; D: TRBD1; CDR3: CASSLEGGGTGRGIPPAEAFF; DNA: TGTGCCAGCAGCTTAGAGGGGGGTGGGACAGGTCGCGGTATACCCCCGGCGGAAGCTTTCTTT
V: TRBV6-5; length: 11; size: .; J: TRBJ2-7; D: .; CDR3: CASSPGVRWYF; DNA: TGTGCCAGCAGTCCCGGAGTTAGGTGGTACTTC
V: TRBV28; length: 15; size: many; J: TRBJ1-5; D: .; CDR3: CASSLGGTRNQPQHF; DNA: TGTGCCAGCAGTTTGGGCGGGACACGAAATCAGCCCCAGCATTTT
V: TRBV4-2; length: 16; size: .; J: TRBJ2-3; D: .; CDR3: CASSQEGSPGTDTQYF; DNA: TGTGCCAGCAGCCAAGAGGGCAGCCCCGGAACAGATACGCAGTATTTT
V: TRBV27; length: 14; size: .; J: TRBJ2-2; D: .; CDR3: CASSALYADGELFF; DNA: TGTGCCAGCAGCGCCCTATATGCGGACGGGGAGCTGTTTTTT
V: TRBV19; length: 15; size: .; J: TRBJ2-6; D: TRBD1; CDR3: CASSITGAGANVLTF; DNA: TGTGCCAGTAGTATTACAGGGGCTGGGGCCAACGTCCTGACTTTC
V: TRBV6-1; length: 15; size: .; J: TRBJ2-4; D: .; CDR3: CASSGIGLAKNIQYF; DNA: TGTGCCAGCAGTGGCATAGGGCTAGCCAAAAACATTCAGTACTTC